What follows describes a single T cell receptor (beta chain). Some clones are missing from TCRdb's copy, which holds only in-frame ones; the method was immunoSEQ multiplex PCR. In the table there are fewer than 200,000 clones, 90% of which are singletons. The sample comes from a study of control samples from healthy donors and cancer patients. CDR3 length: 15 residues. With V trimmed by 2 bases and J by 0 bases, 2 bases remained unmatched. Germline V CDR1 and CDR2: LGHDT, YNNKEL (reference sequence). The sequenced sample was blood. This clonotype was sampled from a woman in her forties or fifties in good health. The chain employs TRBV3-1 (or the pseudogene TRBV3-2) and TRBJ2-5; 8 bases are shared with TRBD1. CDR3 protein: CASSQWDRYQETQYF. The CDR3 DNA reads TGTGCCAGCAGCCAATGGGACAGGTACCAAGAGACCCAGTACTTC.